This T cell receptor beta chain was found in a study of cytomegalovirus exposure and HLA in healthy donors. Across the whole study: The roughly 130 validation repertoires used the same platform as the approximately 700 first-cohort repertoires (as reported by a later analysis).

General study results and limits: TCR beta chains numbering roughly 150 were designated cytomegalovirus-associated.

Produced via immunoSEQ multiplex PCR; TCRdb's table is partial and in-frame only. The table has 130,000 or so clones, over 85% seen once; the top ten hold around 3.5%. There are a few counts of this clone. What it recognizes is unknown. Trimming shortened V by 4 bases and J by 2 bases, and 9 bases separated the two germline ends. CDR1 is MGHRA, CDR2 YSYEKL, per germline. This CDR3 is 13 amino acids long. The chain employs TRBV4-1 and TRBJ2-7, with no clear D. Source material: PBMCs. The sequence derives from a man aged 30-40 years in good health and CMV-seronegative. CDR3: CASSRSEPYEQYF. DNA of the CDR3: TGCGCCAGCAGCCGGTCCGAGCCCTACGAGCAGTACTTC.